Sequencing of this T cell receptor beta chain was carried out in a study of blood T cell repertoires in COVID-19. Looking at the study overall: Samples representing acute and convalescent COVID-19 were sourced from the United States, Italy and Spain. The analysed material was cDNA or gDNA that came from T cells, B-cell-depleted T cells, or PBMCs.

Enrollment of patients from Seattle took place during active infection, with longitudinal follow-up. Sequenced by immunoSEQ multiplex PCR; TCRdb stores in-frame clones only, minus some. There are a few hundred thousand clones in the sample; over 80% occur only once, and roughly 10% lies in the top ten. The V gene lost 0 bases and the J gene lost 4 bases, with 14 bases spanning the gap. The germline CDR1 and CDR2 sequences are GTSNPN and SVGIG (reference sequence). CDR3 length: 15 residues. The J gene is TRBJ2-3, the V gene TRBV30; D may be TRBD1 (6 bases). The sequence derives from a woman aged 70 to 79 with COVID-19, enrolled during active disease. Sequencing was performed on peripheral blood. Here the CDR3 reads CAWSVLGGSADTQYF. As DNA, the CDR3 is TGTGCCTGGAGTGTACTTGGGGGCAGCGCAGATACGCAGTATTTT.